A selection of T cell receptor beta chains follows, all from one sample in a study of blood T cells in healthy people across ages. TCRdb used MiXCR to reprocess the 5' RACE reads, holding one entry per CDR3 protein. The sample includes about 970,000 distinct CDR3 sequences, roughly half seen only once; the top ten take roughly 23%. The specimen sequenced was blood. All receptors derive from a woman aged 55-75 years in good health. The CDR3 runs from the conserved cysteine through the conserved F or W. Clone size, where shown, is once, few, many, or a class for clones that have expanded.

V gene: TRBV12-3/TRBV12-4; J gene: TRBJ1-4; clone size: NA; CDR3 protein: CASSITTSTTNEKLFF
V gene: TRBV20-1; J gene: TRBJ2-3; clone size: NA; CDR3 protein: CSASWGAEVTDTQYF
V gene: TRBV12-3/TRBV12-4; J gene: TRBJ1-6; clone size: NA; CDR3 protein: CASSFERGYSPLHF
V gene: TRBV27; J gene: TRBJ2-3; clone size: NA; CDR3 protein: CASSLGSPLAGWDTQYF
V gene: TRBV20-1; J gene: NA; clone size: NA; CDR3 protein: CSAGREIETQYF
V gene: TRBV12-3/TRBV12-4; J gene: TRBJ2-7; clone size: few; CDR3 protein: CASSLREDSLGYF
V gene: TRBV5-1; J gene: TRBJ1-6; clone size: few; CDR3 protein: CASRIQGETYNSPLHF
V gene: TRBV29-1; J gene: TRBJ2-5; clone size: few; CDR3 protein: CSVAFETQYF
V gene: TRBV18; J gene: TRBJ2-3; clone size: NA; CDR3 protein: CASDLSTTGLQYF
V gene: TRBV15; J gene: TRBJ2-1; clone size: NA; CDR3 protein: CATSLGDRGDEQFF
V gene: TRBV15; J gene: TRBJ2-2; clone size: NA; CDR3 protein: CATSRARRATGELFF
V gene: TRBV20-1; J gene: TRBJ2-7; clone size: few; CDR3 protein: CSATPRREVHEQYF
V gene: TRBV5-1; J gene: TRBJ2-5; clone size: NA; CDR3 protein: CASRPAPLAGQETQYF
V gene: TRBV10-3; J gene: TRBJ1-5; clone size: many; CDR3 protein: CAISESAGRGGYSNQPQHF
V gene: TRBV6-5; J gene: TRBJ2-1; clone size: few; CDR3 protein: CASTTLGTEQFF
V gene: TRBV5-6; J gene: TRBJ2-3; clone size: few; CDR3 protein: CASSWDSSSTDTQYF
V gene: TRBV4-1; J gene: TRBJ2-1; clone size: NA; CDR3 protein: CASSPEGGTSGINEQFF
V gene: TRBV27; J gene: NA; clone size: NA; CDR3 protein: CASSLFLDSLYEQYF
V gene: TRBV3-1; J gene: TRBJ2-3; clone size: many; CDR3 protein: CASSQAPGVTQYF
V gene: TRBV6-2/TRBV6-3; J gene: TRBJ1-1; clone size: few; CDR3 protein: CASGPQGASEAFF
V gene: TRBV5-1; J gene: TRBJ2-3; clone size: NA; CDR3 protein: CASSSTGERRDTQYF
V gene: TRBV7-2; J gene: TRBJ2-7; clone size: NA; CDR3 protein: CASSLVSDRNYEQYF
V gene: TRBV20-1; J gene: TRBJ2-5; clone size: NA; CDR3 protein: CSVLQTSGRAHEQYF
V gene: TRBV7-2; J gene: TRBJ2-5; clone size: many; CDR3 protein: CASSLASGAWGETQYF
V gene: TRBV29-1; J gene: TRBJ1-2; clone size: few; CDR3 protein: CSVLTGFDGYTF
V gene: TRBV20-1; J gene: TRBJ1-6; clone size: NA; CDR3 protein: CSARRQGIDSPLHF
V gene: TRBV12-3/TRBV12-4; J gene: TRBJ2-3; clone size: few; CDR3 protein: CASSSQGSDTQYF
V gene: TRBV12-3/TRBV12-4; J gene: TRBJ2-5; clone size: NA; CDR3 protein: CASSSSEREWNQETQYF
V gene: TRBV28; J gene: TRBJ2-3; clone size: NA; CDR3 protein: CASSLWLAGAHDTQYF
V gene: TRBV4-3; J gene: TRBJ2-6; clone size: NA; CDR3 protein: CASSQQVGGSGANVLTF
V gene: TRBV27; J gene: TRBJ2-1; clone size: NA; CDR3 protein: CASISTGRNEQFF
V gene: TRBV4-1; J gene: TRBJ2-1; clone size: NA; CDR3 protein: CASSQEERPTDEQFF
V gene: TRBV29-1; J gene: TRBJ2-2; clone size: NA; CDR3 protein: CSVVVGGTLTGELFF
V gene: TRBV6-6; J gene: TRBJ2-6; clone size: few; CDR3 protein: CATPGGSGANVLTF
V gene: TRBV27; J gene: TRBJ2-1; clone size: NA; CDR3 protein: CASSLREDYNEQFF
V gene: TRBV12-3/TRBV12-4; J gene: TRBJ2-7; clone size: NA; CDR3 protein: CTSRRGGGSYEQYF
V gene: TRBV6-1; J gene: TRBJ1-5; clone size: NA; CDR3 protein: CASSEAGGLRFKPQHF
V gene: TRBV12-3/TRBV12-4; J gene: TRBJ2-1; clone size: once; CDR3 protein: CASSSPPAGAYNEQFF
V gene: TRBV3-1; J gene: NA; clone size: NA; CDR3 protein: CASSRGLAGVYEQYF
V gene: TRBV28; J gene: TRBJ2-5; clone size: NA; CDR3 protein: CASSFGSDSNQETQYF
V gene: TRBV12-3/TRBV12-4; J gene: TRBJ2-4; clone size: NA; CDR3 protein: CASSLGILNIQYF
V gene: TRBV11-2; J gene: NA; clone size: NA; CDR3 protein: CASSPPTGMETQYF
V gene: TRBV7-8; J gene: NA; clone size: NA; CDR3 protein: CASSLALRGSLETQYF
V gene: TRBV5-6; J gene: TRBJ2-6; clone size: few; CDR3 protein: CASSRDLSTGANVLTF
V gene: TRBV20-1; J gene: TRBJ2-2; clone size: NA; CDR3 protein: CSAMQAAGELFF
V gene: TRBV7-9; J gene: NA; clone size: NA; CDR3 protein: CASSARLGSSYNEQYF
V gene: TRBV20-1; J gene: TRBJ1-1; clone size: NA; CDR3 protein: CNASPLARLNTEAFF
V gene: TRBV6-6; J gene: TRBJ1-2; clone size: few; CDR3 protein: CASSTQSEGYGYTF
V gene: TRBV7-2; J gene: TRBJ2-7; clone size: NA; CDR3 protein: CASSPLRGGSYEQYF
V gene: TRBV18; J gene: TRBJ2-3; clone size: few; CDR3 protein: CASSPIGTGTDTQYF
V gene: TRBV24-1; J gene: TRBJ2-1; clone size: NA; CDR3 protein: CATSAQTLTEQFF
V gene: TRBV27; J gene: TRBJ2-7; clone size: NA; CDR3 protein: CASSPTPTGTGAGQYF
V gene: TRBV3-1; J gene: NA; clone size: NA; CDR3 protein: CASKRSSGRYEQYF